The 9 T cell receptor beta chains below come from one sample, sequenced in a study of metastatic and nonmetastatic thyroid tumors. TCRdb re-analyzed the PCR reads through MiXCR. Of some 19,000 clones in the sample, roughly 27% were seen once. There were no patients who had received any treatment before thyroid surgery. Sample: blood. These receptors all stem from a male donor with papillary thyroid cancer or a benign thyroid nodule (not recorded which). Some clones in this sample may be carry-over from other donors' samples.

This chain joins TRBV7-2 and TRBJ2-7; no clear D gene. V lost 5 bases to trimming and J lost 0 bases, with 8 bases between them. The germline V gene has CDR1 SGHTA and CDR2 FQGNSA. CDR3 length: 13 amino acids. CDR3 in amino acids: CASSAPASYEQYF. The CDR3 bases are TGTGCCAGCAGCGCCCCCGCCTCCTACGAGCAGTACTTC.

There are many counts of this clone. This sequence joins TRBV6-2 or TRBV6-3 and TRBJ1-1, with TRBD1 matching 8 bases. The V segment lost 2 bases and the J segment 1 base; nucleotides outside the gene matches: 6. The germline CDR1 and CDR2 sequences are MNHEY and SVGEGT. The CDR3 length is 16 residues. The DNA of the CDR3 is TGTGCCAGCAGTTACGGGACAGGTTGGAGGAACACTGAAGCTTTCTTT. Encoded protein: CASSYGTGWRNTEAFF.

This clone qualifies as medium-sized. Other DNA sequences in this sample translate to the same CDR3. CDR3 amino acids: CASSWGGPQETQYF. The DNA of the CDR3 is TGCGCCAGCAGCTGGGGGGGCCCCCAAGAGACCCAGTACTTC. V is TRBV5-1 and J is TRBJ2-5; the D gene is possibly TRBD2 (7 bases). V lost 3 bases and J 1 base, leaving 10 bases between the germline ends. Germline CDR1 and CDR2: SGHRS and YFSETQ. This CDR3 region has 14 residues.

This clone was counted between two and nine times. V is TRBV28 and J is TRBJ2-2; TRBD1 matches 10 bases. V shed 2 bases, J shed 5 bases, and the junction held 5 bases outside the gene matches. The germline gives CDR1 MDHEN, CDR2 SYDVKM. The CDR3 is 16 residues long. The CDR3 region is CASSLVTGGMTGELFF. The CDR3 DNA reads TGTGCCAGCAGTTTAGTGACAGGGGGCATGACCGGGGAGCTGTTTTTT.

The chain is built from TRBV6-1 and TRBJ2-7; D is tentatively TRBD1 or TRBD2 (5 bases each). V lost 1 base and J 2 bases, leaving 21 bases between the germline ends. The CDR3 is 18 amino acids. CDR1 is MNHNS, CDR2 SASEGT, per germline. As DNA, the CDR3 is TGTGCCAGCAGTGAAGAGACGTACCTCCCGGGACGGCCCTACGAGCAGTACTTC. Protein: CASSEETYLPGRPYEQYF.

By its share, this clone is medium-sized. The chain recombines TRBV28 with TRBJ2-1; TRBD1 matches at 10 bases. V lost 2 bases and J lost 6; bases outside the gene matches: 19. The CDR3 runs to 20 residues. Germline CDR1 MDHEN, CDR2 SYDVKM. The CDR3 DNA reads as TGTGCCAGCAGTTTACCCCGACAGGGGGCATGGCCTAAAGTTCCCAATGAGCAGTTCTTC. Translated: CASSLPRQGAWPKVPNEQFF.

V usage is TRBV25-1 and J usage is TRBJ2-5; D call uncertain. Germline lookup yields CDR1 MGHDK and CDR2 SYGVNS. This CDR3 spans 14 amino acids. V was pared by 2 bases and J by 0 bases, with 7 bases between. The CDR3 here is CASSEVGNQETQYF. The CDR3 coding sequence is TGTGCCAGCAGTGAAGTAGGCAACCAAGAGACCCAGTACTTC.

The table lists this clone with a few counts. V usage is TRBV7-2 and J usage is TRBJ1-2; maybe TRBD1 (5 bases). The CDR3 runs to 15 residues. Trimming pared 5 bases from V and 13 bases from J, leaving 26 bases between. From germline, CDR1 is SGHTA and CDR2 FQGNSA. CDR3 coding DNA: TGTGCCAGCAGCCTCAACAAAGGGACGGGAATGTGCTGCACCTTC. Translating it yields CASSLNKGTGMCCTF.

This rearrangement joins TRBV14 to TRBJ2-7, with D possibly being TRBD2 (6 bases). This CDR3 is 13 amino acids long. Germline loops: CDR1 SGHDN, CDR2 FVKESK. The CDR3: CFSSFRGSWAQYF. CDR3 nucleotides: TGTTTCAGCAGCTTCCGGGGGTCCTGGGCGCAGTACTTC.